Below, 25 T cell receptor beta chains from the same sample are listed, as sequenced in a study of immune evolution from preneoplasia to lung adenocarcinoma. Only in-frame clones appear in the TCRdb table, and some are missing; sequencing was by immunoSEQ multiplex PCR. The data hold approximately 26,000 clones, with about 74% observed a single time. Sequencing was performed on FFPE invasive lung adenocarcinoma tissue. These receptors all stem from a person in their 60s with invasive lung adenocarcinoma. Some clones in this sample may be carry-over from other donors' samples.

The rearrangement links TRBV28 to TRBJ1-2; no clear D gene. Trimming left V 5 bases short and J 8 bases short, with 12 bases between. This CDR3 has 12 residues. Germline CDR1 MDHEN, CDR2 SYDVKM. CDR3 nucleotides: TGTGCCAGCAGTCCCCCCTCCGGAGGCTACACCTTC. This encodes CASSPPSGGYTF.

This clone was recorded once. The V and J genes are TRBV7-9 and TRBJ2-1, with D perhaps being TRBD1 or TRBD2 (5 bases each). The CDR3 length is 15 residues. With 5 bases removed from V and 2 bases from J, the gap between germline ends came to 13 bases. Germline CDR1 and CDR2: SEHNR and FQNEAQ (reference sequence). The CDR3 DNA follows: TGTGCCAGCAGCCCCACCCGAGGGGCCTACAATGAGCAGTTCTTC. As protein: CASSPTRGAYNEQFF.

The rearrangement links TRBV2 to TRBJ2-7; D may correspond to TRBD1 or TRBD2 (5 bases each). Trimming took off 6 bases at V and 6 bases at J, with 18 bases between the two ends. Germline V gene sequence: CDR1 SNHLY, CDR2 FYNNEI. This CDR3 contains 14 residues. The CDR3 reads CASRWAGQGAEQYF. CDR3 sequence (DNA): TGTGCCAGCAGATGGGCAGGCCAGGGAGCCGAGCAGTACTTC. Supplemented by reference TRBV2 and TRBJ2-7, the full variable domain reads EPEVTQTPSHQVTQMGQEVILRCVPISNHLYFYWYRQILGQKVEFLVSFYNNEISEKSEIFDDQFSVERPDGSNFTLKIRSTKLEDSAMYFCASRWAGQGAEQYFGPGTRLTVT.

The chain recombines TRBV5-6 with TRBJ2-3; the D gene is possibly TRBD1 (5 bases). CDR1 SGHDT and CDR2 YYEEEE come from the germline V gene. The V end lost 7 bases, the J end lost 6 bases, and 18 bases lay between the germline ends. The CDR3 loop spans 14 amino acids. Written as DNA, the CDR3 is TGTGCCAGCGCCTCCGTGGGGCTCACGGATACGCAGTATTTT. Amino acids: CASASVGLTDTQYF.

The rearrangement links TRBV11-2 to TRBJ1-1; D remains ambiguous. Germline loops: CDR1 SGHAT, CDR2 FQNNGV. This CDR3 is built from 14 residues. V was clipped by 2 bases and J by 2 bases, with 9 bases between them. CDR3 loop: CASSLLQRNTEAFF. CDR3 nucleotides: TGTGCCAGCAGCTTACTTCAGAGAAACACTGAAGCTTTCTTT.

The CDR3 spells CASSSRTGAQGGNTEAFF. The CDR3 DNA is TGTGCCAGCAGCTCGCGTACGGGGGCTCAGGGGGGAAACACTGAAGCTTTCTTT. The rearrangement links TRBV4-2 to TRBJ1-1, with 7 bases matching TRBD1. V shed 5 bases and J 2 bases; nucleotides not matched to a gene: 17. This CDR3 is 18 amino acids long. Germline assignment: CDR1 LGHNA and CDR2 YNFKEQ.

V is TRBV10-1 and J is TRBJ2-5; no clear D. The CDR3 loop spans 16 amino acids. Germline V gene lookup returns CDR1 WNHNN and CDR2 SYGVQD (reference sequence). Between the trimmed V and J ends, which lost 0 bases and 2 bases, there was a span of 13 bases. In nucleotides, the CDR3 is TGCGCCAGCAGTGAGTCTGGGTCGCCGAAACAAGAGACCCAGTACTTC. Translating gives CASSESGSPKQETQYF.

This clone was observed a handful of times. The rearrangement uses TRBV28 and TRBJ1-1; no clear D gene. Germline loops: CDR1 MDHEN, CDR2 SYDVKM. The CDR3 is 16 residues long. The V end was cut by 4 bases, the J end by 1 base, with 16 bases between. As DNA, the CDR3 is TGTGCCAGCAGTTCCTCCGTGGGGAGGCGGAACACTGAAGCTTTCTTT. Residues: CASSSSVGRRNTEAFF.

The table lists this clone with a count of one. V gene TRBV11-3 combines with J gene TRBJ2-5; the D gene is possibly TRBD2 (5 bases). V lost 5 bases and J 5 bases, leaving 12 bases between the germline ends. Germline CDR1 SGHNT, CDR2 YENEEA. This CDR3 has 13 amino acids. The CDR3 bases are TGTGCCAGCAGCCGGGGATGGACGGAGACCCAGTACTTC. This gives the protein CASSRGWTETQYF.

This chain uses TRBV7-3 with TRBJ2-1, with 12 bases lining up with TRBD2. The V gene end was trimmed by 5 bases and the J gene end by 6 bases; junction bases not matched to a gene: 11. The CDR3 runs 17 residues. CDR1 SGHTA and CDR2 FQGTGA come from the germline V gene. The CDR3, as DNA: TGTGCCAGCAGCCCGGGGACTAGCGGGTACCTAGGCAATGAGCAGTTCTTC. It specifies CASSPGTSGYLGNEQFF.

The rearrangement joins TRBV11-2 to TRBJ2-1; tentatively, D is TRBD2 (5 bases). The CDR3 spans 13 residues. CDR1 is SGHAT, CDR2 FQNNGV, per germline. The V gene lost 2 bases and the J gene lost 9 bases, with 11 bases spanning the gap. CDR3: CASSLTYRGEQFF. The CDR3 DNA follows: TGTGCCAGCAGCTTAACCTACCGGGGTGAGCAGTTCTTC. The complete variable domain, with remaining parts taken from reference TRBV11-2 and TRBJ2-1, reads EAGVAQSPRYKIIEKRQSVAFWCNPISGHATLYWYQQILGQGPKLLIQFQNNGVVDDSQLPKDRFSAERLKGVDSTLKIQPAKLEDSAVYLCASSLTYRGEQFFGPGTRLTVL.

V is TRBV11-2 and J is TRBJ2-5, with 10 bases lining up with TRBD2. V lost 5 bases, J lost 5 bases, and 5 bases stayed unmatched. This CDR3 has 14 amino acids. The V gene's germline CDR1 is SGHAT and CDR2 FQNNGV. The CDR3, as DNA: TGTGCCAGCAGCCGAGCGGGAGGGCCGGAGACCCAGTACTTC. Its protein is CASSRAGGPETQYF.

This rearrangement joins TRBV7-8 to TRBJ2-2; TRBD2 aligns across 9 bases. Germline V gene data show CDR1 as SGHVS and CDR2 as FQNEAQ. The trim removed 0 bases at V and 0 bases at J, leaving 5 bases unmatched. The CDR3 totals 18 residues. The CDR3 nucleotides read TGTGCCAGCAGCTTAGCCCCACGACTAGCGGCGAACACCGGGGAGCTGTTTTTT. Protein product: CASSLAPRLAANTGELFF.

This chain links TRBV2 with TRBJ2-7; 9 bases are a match to TRBD2. Germline assignment: CDR1 SNHLY and CDR2 FYNNEI. CDR3 length: 15 residues. J gave up 6 bases and V 5 bases, and 11 bases lay outside the gene matches. The CDR3 nucleotides read TGTGCCAGCAGTAGCCTAGCGGGAAGAGTATCCGAGCAGTACTTC. This translates into CASSSLAGRVSEQYF.

The rearrangement links TRBV10-1 to TRBJ1-5; 10 bases match TRBD1. Germline CDR1 is WNHNN and CDR2 is SYGVQD (reference sequence). V dropped 2 bases and J dropped 7; count of bases not matched to a gene: 2. The length of the CDR3 is 14 residues. The CDR3 loop reads CASSEGTGDQPQHF. The DNA for the CDR3 is TGCGCCAGCAGTGAGGGGACAGGGGACCAGCCCCAGCATTTT.

Judged by abundance, this clone is large. This chain uses TRBV4-1 with TRBJ2-1, with D uncertain. This CDR3 is 12 amino acids long. CDR1 is MGHRA, CDR2 YSYEKL, per germline. Trimming cost V 1 base and J 10 bases, with 8 bases left between them. CDR3: CASSQGAREQFF. DNA of the CDR3: TGCGCCAGCAGCCAAGGAGCCAGGGAGCAGTTCTTC.

The J gene is TRBJ2-4, the V gene TRBV11-2; TRBD1 matches 7 bases. The CDR3 runs to 16 residues. After removal of 1 base from V and 1 base from J, the junction contained 4 bases not matched to a gene. Germline V gene lookup returns CDR1 SGHAT and CDR2 FQNNGV. The CDR3 DNA reads TGTGCCAGCAGCTTAGCTCCGGACAGGGCCAAAAACATTCAGTACTTC. It codes for CASSLAPDRAKNIQYF.

V usage is TRBV6-6 and J usage is TRBJ2-1, with 9 bases identical to TRBD2. Germline-derived CDR1 and CDR2 are MNHNY and SVGAGI (reference sequence). V lost 4 bases, J lost 0 bases, and 1 base stayed unmatched. The CDR3 is 15 amino acids. The CDR3 DNA sequence: TGTGCCAGCAGTTTTAGCGGGAGCTCCTACAATGAGCAGTTCTTC. Its translation: CASSFSGSSYNEQFF.

This chain uses TRBV7-8 with TRBJ2-3, with TRBD2 as a possible D gene (7 bases). The CDR3 is 17 amino acids. Germline V gene sequence: CDR1 SGHVS, CDR2 FQNEAQ. V lost 8 bases and J lost 0, with 21 bases in between. DNA for the CDR3: TGTGCCAGCTTTCCCCAAACGGCGGGGGCTAGCACAGATACGCAGTATTTT. Its translation is CASFPQTAGASTDTQYF.

V usage is TRBV5-3 and J usage is TRBJ2-7, with D possibly being TRBD1 or TRBD2 (5 bases each). TRBV5-3 is marked as an open reading frame, function uncertain. Trimming stripped 3 bases from V and 10 bases from J, with 29 bases between. The CDR3 spans 17 residues. The CDR3 reads CARSYPWGRSKDCPQYF. CDR3 sequence (DNA): TGTGCCAGAAGCTACCCCTGGGGACGGAGCAAAGACTGCCCCCAGTACTTC.

This sequence joins TRBV4-1 and TRBJ2-1; TRBD2 aligns across 8 bases. This CDR3 is built from 14 residues. V was clipped by 3 bases and J by 10 bases; unmatched bases: 8. The germline gives CDR1 MGHRA, CDR2 YSYEKL. The CDR3 sequence is CASSHLSSGGEQFF. The CDR3 coding sequence is TGCGCCAGCAGCCATCTAAGCAGCGGGGGCGAGCAGTTCTTC.

This clone was seen only a few times. The J gene is TRBJ2-5, the V gene TRBV5-1; D ambiguous. Germline CDR1 is SGHRS and CDR2 is YFSETQ. The CDR3 totals 12 residues. V was trimmed by 2 bases and J by 9 bases, leaving 11 bases between them. Here the CDR3 reads CASSFRPFSQYF. In DNA form, the CDR3 reads TGCGCCAGCAGCTTCCGACCCTTCTCCCAGTACTTC. The full variable domain, completed using reference TRBV5-1 and TRBJ2-5, is KAGVTQTPRYLIKTRGQQVTLSCSPISGHRSVSWYQQTPGQGLQFLFEYFSETQRNKGNFPGRFSGRQFSNSRSEMNVSTLELGDSALYLCASSFRPFSQYFGPGTRLLVL.

Note on this clone: Mismatch with germline at one junction end may stem from a read error. The CDR3 region has the DNA TGTGCCAGCAGCTTGGTAGGGGGAGCTAATAAAAAACTGTTTTTT. Translation: CASSLVGGANKKLFF. V is TRBV5-6 and J is TRBJ1-4; possible D gene TRBD1, 6 bases. Germline V lookup: CDR1 SGHDT, CDR2 YYEEEE. This CDR3 spans 15 amino acids.

The genes are TRBV5-8 and TRBJ1-1; TRBD1 might be the D (6 bases). This CDR3 has 15 residues. V was pared by 0 bases and J by 3 bases, with 12 bases between. Per the germline V gene, CDR1 is SGHTS and CDR2 is YDEGEE. The DNA of the CDR3 is TGTGCCAGCAGCTTGGACTCAGGGGTACACACTGAAGCTTTCTTT. Protein product: CASSLDSGVHTEAFF.

The chain is built from TRBV28 and TRBJ1-5; D unclear. V was pared by 7 bases and J by 3 bases, with 16 bases between. Per germline, CDR1 MDHEN and CDR2 SYDVKM. This CDR3 is 15 amino acids long. CDR3 bases: TGTGCCAGCACCCTCCAGTCCTTCGACAATCAGCCCCAGCATTTT. Residues: CASTLQSFDNQPQHF.